The next 10 T cell receptor beta chains were all read from a single sample in a study of T cells in lung cancer brain metastases. Libraries were prepared by immunoSEQ multiplex PCR; TCRdb keeps only in-frame clonotypes and omits some of them. The table records 5,000 to 7,000 clones, approximately 84% of them present only once. Input material: tumor tissue from a brain metastasis. Source of these receptors: a man in his fifties or sixties with non-small cell lung cancer that had spread to the brain.

The chain combines TRBV5-1 with TRBJ2-7, with D hard to call. The CDR3 consists of 13 residues. Germline values: CDR1 SGHRS, CDR2 YFSETQ. Trimming left V 2 bases short and J 3 bases short, with 9 bases between. CDR3 residues: CASSLAAGYEQYF. DNA of the CDR3: TGCGCCAGCAGCTTAGCTGCTGGCTACGAGCAGTACTTC.

In this sample, this clone turned up once. This chain joins TRBV6-6 and TRBJ1-2; the match to TRBD1 covers 7 bases. Germline CDR1 is MNHNY and CDR2 is SVGAGI (reference sequence). This CDR3 has 14 amino acids. V shed 4 bases and J 3 bases; nucleotides not matched to a gene: 5. CDR3 DNA: TGTGCCAGCAGTTCTCCTGACAGGGACTATGGCTACACCTTC. Amino acid sequence: CASSSPDRDYGYTF.

This clone was found a few times. V and J are TRBV6-5 and TRBJ1-1; unclear D gene. Germline-derived CDR1 and CDR2 are MNHEY and SVGAGI. Trimming shortened V by 10 bases and J by 3 bases, and 12 bases separated the two germline ends. The length of the CDR3 is 12 residues. For the CDR3, the DNA is TGTGCCACGAAAGAACTGGACACTGAAGCTTTCTTT. Protein sequence: CATKELDTEAFF.

This chain links TRBV11-2 with TRBJ2-5; D remains ambiguous. CDR3 size: 15 residues. The V gene lost 1 base and the J gene lost 5 bases, with 14 bases spanning the gap. Germline assignment: CDR1 SGHAT and CDR2 FQNNGV. CDR3 coding DNA: TGTGCCAGCAGCTTAGTCCCTAGACAAGGGGAGACCCAGTACTTC. Protein: CASSLVPRQGETQYF.

This chain connects TRBV5-1 to TRBJ1-1; D gene unclear. CDR1 is SGHRS and CDR2 is YFSETQ in the germline V gene. This CDR3 is 12 amino acids long. The V gene lost 5 bases and the J gene lost 6 bases, with 11 bases spanning the gap. CDR3 sequence: CASSVMGSEAFF. For the CDR3, the DNA is TGCGCCAGCAGTGTCATGGGGTCTGAAGCTTTCTTT.

The chain links TRBV30 to TRBJ1-2; D gene uncertain. Trimming removed 0 bases at V and 9 bases at J, with 8 bases between. The CDR3 covers 11 residues. CDR1 and CDR2 (germline): GTSNPN, SVGIG (reference sequence). DNA for the CDR3: TGTGCCTGGAGTGTACGAGGGAGCTACACCTTC. This encodes CAWSVRGSYTF.

This chain connects TRBV5-1 to TRBJ2-1, with D hard to call. Trimming stripped 0 bases from V and 4 bases from J, with 8 bases between. There are 14 residues in the CDR3. Germline V gene data show CDR1 as SGHRS and CDR2 as YFSETQ. In nucleotides, the CDR3 is TGCGCCAGCAGCTTGGGGGGAATATACAATGAGCAGTTCTTC. Its translation is CASSLGGIYNEQFF.

The genes are TRBV27 and TRBJ2-3; D gene uncertain. Looked up from germline, CDR1 is MNHEY and CDR2 is SMNVEV (reference sequence). V was clipped by 0 bases and J by 4 bases, with 5 bases between them. This CDR3 is built from 13 residues. In nucleotides, the CDR3 is TGTGCCAGCAGTTTATCGAGACCAGATACGCAGTATTTT. This gives the protein CASSLSRPDTQYF.

The chain joins TRBV27 to TRBJ1-5; 7 bases map to TRBD1. V was clipped by 5 bases and J by 7 bases; unmatched bases: 8. This CDR3 comprises 14 residues. Germline CDR1 reads MNHEY; CDR2 reads SMNVEV (reference sequence). The CDR3 coding sequence is TGTGCCAGCAGTGCACAGGGGACCTACCAGCCCCAGCATTTT. It is translated as CASSAQGTYQPQHF.

This rearrangement joins TRBV7-9 to TRBJ1-6, with D possibly TRBD1 on 6 matching bases. This CDR3 contains 15 residues. The V gene's germline CDR1 is SEHNR and CDR2 FQNEAQ (reference sequence). Trimming took 5 bases from V and 7 from J, leaving 15 bases between them. The CDR3 region is CASSERQADNSPLHF. The CDR3 coding sequence is TGTGCCAGCAGCGAAAGACAGGCCGACAATTCACCCCTCCACTTT. Full variable domain (outside the CDR3, taken from reference TRBV7-9 and TRBJ1-6): DTGVSQNPRHKITKRGQNVTFRCDPISEHNRLYWYRQTLGQGPEFLTYFQNEAQLEKSRLLSDRFSAERPKGSFSTLEIQRTEQGDSAMYLCASSERQADNSPLHFGNGTRLTVT.